This T cell receptor beta chain was sequenced during a study of blood T cell repertoires in COVID-19. Across the whole study: COVID-19 samples collected from the United States, Italy and Spain covered acute and convalescent phases. The cDNA or gDNA used as material had been derived from T cells, B-cell-depleted T cells, or PBMCs.

V gave up 1 base and J gave up 10 bases, with 5 bases separating them. Per the germline V gene, CDR1 is SEHNR and CDR2 is FQNEAQ (reference sequence). This CDR3 region has 12 residues. A word on this clone: Other DNA sequences in this specimen translate into the identical CDR3.

Study processing details: Nucleated cell number was recorded as an estimate derived from reference gene primer amplification. Some clones are missing from TCRdb's copy, which holds only in-frame ones; the method was immunoSEQ multiplex PCR. Clone size and the V and J calls come from that table; the DNA yielded D and trimming. The sample has about 190,000 clones, roughly 80% seen once. This chain connects TRBV7-9 to TRBJ1-6; unclear D gene. The sequence derives from a man in his fifties who had recovered from COVID-19. Sequenced material: peripheral blood. In nucleotides, the CDR3 is TGTGCCAGCAGCTTAGGAGAATCACCCCTCCACTTT. It translates to CASSLGESPLHF.